This record concerns one T cell receptor beta chain sequence. Its antigen is still unknown. The libraries were made with immunoSEQ version 4 in survey mode. The repertoire was sequenced with immunoSEQ multiplex PCR; TCRdb's copy has only in-frame clones and lacks some. Here the sample spans about 46,000 clones, 75% to 90% being singletons. Trimming cost V 1 base and J 6 bases, with 15 bases left between them. The germline V gene has CDR1 LNHDA and CDR2 SQIVND (reference sequence). This CDR3 has 15 amino acids. This specimen belongs to a study of persistence of HIV-infected CD4 T cells. On the study more broadly: A median of roughly 8 years of suppressive ART preceded sampling. A larger, less memory-rich fraction responded to anti-CD3/anti-CD28 beads than to antigen.

Study-wide results and caveats: Bulk TCR data could not be restricted to HIV-1-infected CMV-responding cells.

This nonspecific control used anti-CD3/anti-CD28 bead stimulation of CD4+ T cells. Responding CD4+ T cells were sorted by upregulation of both CD40 ligand and CD69. Donors had CD4+ T cell counts above 400 cells/uL and were CMV-seropositive. This chain connects TRBV19 to TRBJ1-2; D possibly corresponds to TRBD1 (6 bases). This clonotype originated in an adult woman with HIV who was CMV-seropositive. The input for sequencing was CD4+ T cells sorted from PBMCs after roughly 18-hour stimulation, taken from a patient who received antiretroviral therapy. The CDR3 DNA sequence: TGTGCCAGTAGTATAGGATTTCAGGGGAAGGATGGCTACACCTTC. It yields the protein CASSIGFQGKDGYTF.